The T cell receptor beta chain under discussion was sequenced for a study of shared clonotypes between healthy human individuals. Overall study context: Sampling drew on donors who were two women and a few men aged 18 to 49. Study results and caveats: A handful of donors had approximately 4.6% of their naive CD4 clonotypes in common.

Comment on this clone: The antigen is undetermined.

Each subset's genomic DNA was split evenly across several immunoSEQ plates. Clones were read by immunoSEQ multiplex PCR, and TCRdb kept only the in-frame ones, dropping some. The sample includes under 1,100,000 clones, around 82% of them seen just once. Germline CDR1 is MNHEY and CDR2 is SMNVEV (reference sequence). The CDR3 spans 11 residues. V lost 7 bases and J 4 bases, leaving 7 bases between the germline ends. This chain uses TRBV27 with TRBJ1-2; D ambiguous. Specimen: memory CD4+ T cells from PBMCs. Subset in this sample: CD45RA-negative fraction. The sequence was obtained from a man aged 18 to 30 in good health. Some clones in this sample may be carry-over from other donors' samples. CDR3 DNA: TGTGCCAGCATCGGGATCTATGGCTACACCTTC. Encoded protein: CASIGIYGYTF.